The 19 T cell receptor beta chains presented below share a single source sample, sequenced in a study of OX40 agonist ivuxolimab in advanced cancers. Repertoires were generated with immunoSEQ multiplex PCR, while TCRdb's copy carries only in-frame clones and drops some. This sample has about 55,000 clones; about 80% occur once, and the top ten carry roughly 4.6%. The material sequenced was CD4+ or CD8+ T cells sorted from blood, taken in a trial of the OX40 agonist ivuxolimab. The receptors were sampled from an adult with an advanced solid tumor such as melanoma, head and neck, liver or kidney cancer.

The rearrangement links TRBV18 to TRBJ2-1, with 8 bases lining up with TRBD2. Germline CDR1 KGHSH, CDR2 LQKENI. The CDR3 totals 16 residues. V shed 2 bases, J shed 7 bases, and the junction held 10 bases outside the gene matches. In nucleotides, the CDR3 is TGTGCCAGCTCACCAGCCCTCGGGAGGGCCGGGAATGAGCAGTTCTTC. Amino acids: CASSPALGRAGNEQFF. Supplemented by reference TRBV18 and TRBJ2-1, the full variable domain reads NAGVMQNPRHLVRRRGQEARLRCSPMKGHSHVYWYRQLPEEGLKFMVYLQKENIIDESGMPKERFSAEFPKEGPSILRIQQVVRGDSAAYFCASSPALGRAGNEQFFGPGTRLTVL.

Concerning this clone: Other DNA sequences of this sample code for an identical CDR3. The rearrangement links TRBV29-1 to TRBJ1-5; D is unclear. CDR1 and CDR2 (germline): SQVTM, ANQGSEA. The length of the CDR3 is 12 residues. Trimming pared 5 bases from V and 4 bases from J, leaving 9 bases between. The CDR3 DNA reads as TGCAGCGTTCGGGATGGTAATCAGCCCCAGCATTTT. Translation gives CSVRDGNQPQHF. Drawing the rest from reference TRBV29-1 and TRBJ1-5, the complete variable domain is SAVISQKPSRDICQRGTSLTIQCQVDSQVTMMFWYRQQPGQSLTLIATANQGSEATYESGFVIDKFPISRPNLTFSTLTVSNMSPEDSSIYLCSVRDGNQPQHFGDGTRLSIL.

There are a few counts of this clone. V usage is TRBV10-2 and J usage is TRBJ2-2, with 8 bases aligning to TRBD2. The CDR3 length is 15 residues. Germline V gene sequence: CDR1 WSHSY, CDR2 SAAADI. With V trimmed by 6 bases and J by 4 bases, 7 bases remained unmatched. CDR3 nucleotide sequence: TGCGCCAGCAGACCGGGAGGGTCAGGCACCGGGGAGCTGTTTTTT. Translating it yields CASRPGGSGTGELFF.

The rearrangement joins TRBV19 to TRBJ1-1; D is perhaps TRBD1 (6 bases). Trimming removed 5 bases from V and 3 bases from J, with 16 bases in between. This CDR3 is built from 15 residues. Germline CDR1 LNHDA, CDR2 SQIVND (reference sequence). The CDR3 DNA sequence: TGTGCCAGTAGTGAAGGGGATAGGGGGTACACTGAAGCTTTCTTT. It specifies CASSEGDRGYTEAFF.

The genes are TRBV7-2 and TRBJ1-6, with a weak D call TRBD1 (5 bases). The V end lost 3 bases, the J end lost 14 bases, and 20 bases lay between the germline ends. CDR1 is SGHTA, CDR2 FQGNSA, per germline. This CDR3 contains 15 residues. In nucleotides, the CDR3 is TGTGCCAGCAGCTTCCTTGGGGGGACGAGGGTGGCCCTCCACTTT. It encodes CASSFLGGTRVALHF.

The genes are TRBV19 and TRBJ1-1, with D possibly TRBD1 on 6 matching bases. The germline V gene has CDR1 LNHDA and CDR2 SQIVND (reference sequence). The CDR3 runs to 17 residues. The germline V and J ends were trimmed by 4 bases and 3 bases, with 21 bases remaining between them. Here the CDR3 DNA reads TGTGCCAGTAGTAACTCGGGACACCGGGGAGGGGACACTGAAGCTTTCTTT. Residues: CASSNSGHRGGDTEAFF. The variable domain in full, completed from reference TRBV19 and TRBJ1-1, reads DGGITQSPKYLFRKEGQNVTLSCEQNLNHDAMYWYRQDPGQGLRLIYYSQIVNDFQKGDIAEGYSVSREKKESFPLTVTSAQKNPTAFYLCASSNSGHRGGDTEAFFGQGTRLTVV.

The genes are TRBV6-5 and TRBJ1-4; D is unclear. The germline gives CDR1 MNHEY, CDR2 SVGAGI. V was clipped by 6 bases and J by 8 bases, with 19 bases between them. The CDR3 runs to 15 residues. The CDR3 here is CASRNSRQTWEKLFF. The CDR3 coding sequence is TGTGCCAGCAGGAACTCGAGGCAGACTTGGGAAAAACTGTTTTTT.

This chain joins TRBV29-1 and TRBJ2-7; TRBD2 is a possible D gene (5 bases). The CDR3 loop spans 12 amino acids. Germline CDR1 and CDR2: SQVTM and ANQGSEA. Trimming pared 4 bases from V and 1 base from J, leaving 8 bases between. CDR3 nucleotide sequence: TGCAGCGTTGTGGACTGGTCCTACGAGCAGTACTTC. Its protein is CSVVDWSYEQYF.

The rearrangement joins TRBV5-1 to TRBJ2-7, with TRBD2 identical over 12 bases. V lost 4 bases, J lost 0 bases, and 11 bases stayed unmatched. The germline CDR1 and CDR2 sequences are SGHRS and YFSETQ. This CDR3 spans 18 amino acids. The CDR3 region is CASSPRSGLAGFSYEQYF. CDR3 coding DNA: TGCGCCAGCAGCCCGAGATCCGGACTAGCGGGATTCTCCTACGAGCAGTACTTC.

The J gene is TRBJ1-3, the V gene TRBV6-1; maybe TRBD1 (5 bases). V lost 3 bases and J 4 bases, leaving 10 bases between the germline ends. The length of the CDR3 is 14 residues. Germline CDR1 reads MNHNS; CDR2 reads SASEGT. The CDR3 nucleotides are TGTGCCAGCAGTGAGTCCAGGGTGGGAAACACCATATATTTT. Translating it yields CASSESRVGNTIYF.

V is TRBV9 and J is TRBJ2-5; no firm D call. This CDR3 spans 14 amino acids. Germline V gives CDR1 SGDLS, CDR2 YYNGEE. V was cut by 0 bases and J by 5 bases, with 11 bases left in between. The CDR3 region has the DNA TGTGCCAGCAGCGTAGGCGTTGGAGTTGAGACCCAGTACTTC. Amino acid sequence: CASSVGVGVETQYF.

This clone has more than one count but fewer than ten. The J gene is TRBJ1-6, the V gene TRBV5-1; possibly TRBD1 for D (6 bases). Deletions cut 0 bases from V and 4 bases from J, with 11 bases between. The CDR3 is 16 amino acids. The germline V gene has CDR1 SGHRS and CDR2 YFSETQ. The CDR3 protein is CASSLDRVEYNSPLHF. The CDR3 DNA sequence: TGCGCCAGCAGCTTGGACAGGGTTGAATATAATTCACCCCTCCACTTT.

The table lists this clone with a few counts. This chain connects TRBV5-6 to TRBJ1-1, with a tentative D call TRBD1 (5 bases). In germline, CDR1 is SGHDT, CDR2 YYEEEE. This CDR3 contains 15 residues. Deletions cut 1 base from V and 1 base from J, with 11 bases between. Written as DNA, the CDR3 is TGTGCCAGCAGCTTGATGGGGGGAGGGAACACTGAAGCTTTCTTT. It translates to CASSLMGGGNTEAFF.

J is TRBJ1-4 and V is TRBV25-1; D not certain. With 5 bases removed from V and 5 bases from J, the gap between germline ends came to 18 bases. This CDR3 region has 16 residues. Germline V gene sequence: CDR1 MGHDK, CDR2 SYGVNS. The CDR3 DNA reads TGTGCCAGCAGTCCCCGAGGAGGCAGCCCGAATGAAAAACTGTTTTTT. This sequence encodes CASSPRGGSPNEKLFF. Full variable domain (rest looked up from reference TRBV25-1 and TRBJ1-4): EADIYQTPRYLVIGTGKKITLECSQTMGHDKMYWYQQDPGMELHLIHYSYGVNSTEKGDLSSESTVSRIRTEHFPLTLESARPSHTSQYLCASSPRGGSPNEKLFFGSGTQLSVL.

This clone has only one observation. V is TRBV18 and J is TRBJ2-7; D not resolved. The length of the CDR3 is 13 residues. Trimming shortened V by 3 bases and J by 0 bases, and 6 bases separated the two germline ends. CDR1 is KGHSH, CDR2 LQKENI, per germline. In DNA form, the CDR3 reads TGTGCCAGCTCACCCTACTCCTCCTACGAGCAGTACTTC. This encodes CASSPYSSYEQYF.

CDR3 protein: CASSSYRATSGNTIYF. CDR3 nucleotides: TGTGCCAGCAGCTCATACAGGGCCACCTCTGGAAACACCATATATTTT. V is TRBV7-2 and J is TRBJ1-3; D is possibly TRBD1 (6 bases). Germline V gives CDR1 SGHTA, CDR2 FQGNSA. There are 16 residues in the CDR3. Deletions cut 4 bases from V and 0 bases from J, with 13 bases between.

CDR3 coding DNA: TGCGCCAGCAGCTTGGGGTACAGGGTCACGGACACCGGGGAGCTGTTTTTT. Translated, it gives CASSLGYRVTDTGELFF. The V and J genes are TRBV5-1 and TRBJ2-2; weak D call: TRBD1 (6 bases). There are 17 residues in the CDR3. V lost 0 bases and J lost 3, with 15 bases in between. Looked up from germline, CDR1 is SGHRS and CDR2 is YFSETQ.

The CDR3 loop is CASSLDPAQGAGGYTF. CDR3 DNA: TGTGCCAGCAGCTTAGACCCCGCCCAGGGGGCAGGAGGCTACACCTTC. The rearrangement joins TRBV7-2 to TRBJ1-2, with 8 bases aligning to TRBD1. This CDR3 has 16 residues. Trimming cost V 1 base and J 8 bases; bases outside gene matches: 12. Looked up from germline, CDR1 is SGHTA and CDR2 is FQGNSA.

V gene TRBV7-9 combines with J gene TRBJ1-1; no clear D gene. V lost 6 bases and J lost 3, with 8 bases in between. Germline V gene lookup returns CDR1 SEHNR and CDR2 FQNEAQ (reference sequence). The CDR3 runs 12 residues. The CDR3, as DNA: TGTGCCAGCAGTCGGACCGACACTGAAGCTTTCTTT. This sequence encodes CASSRTDTEAFF. Complete variable domain (other parts from reference TRBV7-9 and TRBJ1-1): DTGVSQNPRHKITKRGQNVTFRCDPISEHNRLYWYRQTLGQGPEFLTYFQNEAQLEKSRLLSDRFSAERPKGSFSTLEIQRTEQGDSAMYLCASSRTDTEAFFGQGTRLTVV.